This is a list of T cell receptor beta chains from one sample in a study of post-analysis software for immune sequencing data. Each CDR3 protein is one row after TCRdb ran MiXCR on the PCR reads. Of approximately 730,000 distinct CDR3 sequences listed, just over 45% are singletons. Sequenced: blood. The source of these receptors is a girl aged 5 to 17 with multiple sclerosis. The CDR3 runs from the conserved cysteine through the conserved F or W. The D gene is left open where the match is weak. The size field is filled for only some rows; it gives once, few, many or a size class.

NA	once	TRBV7-2	TRBJ1-6	TGTGCCAGCAGGCAGGGTGGGAGGAATTCACCCCTCCACTTT	CASRQGGRNSPLHF
NA	NA	TRBV18	TRBJ2-5	TGTGCCAGCTCACCACCGCTCAGCGGCCCTTGGGAGCAGTACTTC	CASSPPLSGPWEQYF
NA	NA	TRBV7-2	TRBJ2-7	TGTGCCAGCAGCTACGGCAGGACTCGTTACGAGCAGTACTTC	CASSYGRTRYEQYF
NA	NA	TRBV7-6	TRBJ2-7	TGTGCCAGCAGCCCCCGGATAGACATGAACTACGAGCAGTACTTC	CASSPRIDMNYEQYF
NA	NA	TRBV29-1	TRBJ1-4	TGCAGCGTTGGCCCCAGCCCGGGGGAAAAACTGTTTTTT	CSVGPSPGEKLFF
NA	few	TRBV29-1	TRBJ1-1	TGCAGCGTTGGGGCCAGCTTGAACACTGAAGCTTTCTTT	CSVGASLNTEAFF
TRBD2	few	TRBV20-1	TRBJ2-7	TGCAGTGCTAGCCTTGGGACTAGCGGGATATACGAGCAGTACTTC	CSASLGTSGIYEQYF
TRBD2	once	TRBV5-6	TRBJ2-1	TGTGCCAGCAGCTCCCTAGCGGATGCCTACAATGAGCAGTTCTTC	CASSSLADAYNEQFF
NA	NA	TRBV4-3	TRBJ1-1	TGCGCCAGCAGCCAAGGATTTTTCGAGGGAATGGTGAACACTGAAGCTTTCTTT	CASSQGFFEGMVNTEAFF
NA	NA	TRBV5-1	TRBJ2-7	TGCGCCAGCAGCTTGGAGTCCCCACGCATGCCCTACGAGCAGTACTTC	CASSLESPRMPYEQYF
TRBD1	few	TRBV6-6	TRBJ2-3	TGTGCCAGCAGTATTATACAGGGGCCCCGGGATACGCAGTATTTT	CASSIIQGPRDTQYF
NA	few	TRBV20-1	TRBJ2-7	TGCAGCGCTAGAGGGGGGGGGCAGAACTCCTACGAGCAGTACTTC	CSARGGGQNSYEQYF
NA	NA	TRBV20-1	TRBJ1-2	TGCAGTGCTAGGGTGGGTAGAGGCTACACCTTC	CSARVGRGYTF
NA	NA	TRBV27	TRBJ1-4	TGTACCAGCAGTTACTCGGTCGGAACTAATGAAAAACTGTTTTTT	CTSSYSVGTNEKLFF
TRBD1	few	TRBV24-1	TRBJ1-2	TGTGCCACCAGTGACCCGGGACAGGGGGCGCGAGGCTACACCTTC	CATSDPGQGARGYTF
TRBD1	NA	TRBV6-1	TRBJ2-2	TGTGCCAGCAGGGCGCAGGGGGTCACCGGGGAGCTGTTTTTT	CASRAQGVTGELFF
NA	NA	TRBV5-1	TRBJ2-1	TGCGCCAGCAGCTCCTCAGGGGCTAGCTCCTACAATGAGCAGTTCTTC	CASSSSGASSYNEQFF
NA	NA	TRBV12-3/TRBV12-4	TRBJ2-5	TGTGCCAGCAGTCCTACAGGGTCCGGAGAGCGGTACTTC	CASSPTGSGERYF
NA	NA	TRBV7-9	TRBJ2-5	TGTGCCAGCAGCTTAGCAACCATGTACCAAGAGACCCAGTACTTC	CASSLATMYQETQYF
NA	few	TRBV12-3/TRBV12-4	TRBJ1-2	TGTGCCAGCAGTTTGAGTTGGAATGGCTACACCTTC	CASSLSWNGYTF
NA	NA	TRBV7-2	TRBJ1-1	TGTGCCAGCAGCCCAGCCTACCCGAGCAGGGACGGCACTGAAGCTTTCTTT	CASSPAYPSRDGTEAFF
TRBD1	NA	TRBV7-7	TRBJ1-5	TGTGCTAGCAGCTATACATTCGGACAGGCCGAAAATCAGCCCCAGCATTTT	CASSYTFGQAENQPQHF
TRBD1	NA	TRBV6-2/TRBV6-3	TRBJ1-1	TGTGCCAGCAGTTACTCAGGGGGCGCCGAAGCTTTCTTT	CASSYSGGAEAFF
NA	NA	TRBV7-9	TRBJ2-1	TGTGCCAGCAGCCCTCCGGTGGGTGGTGAGCAGTTCTTC	CASSPPVGGEQFF
TRBD2	NA	TRBV7-3	TRBJ2-1	TGTGCCAGCAGCCGGACTAGCGGGAGTTTTGATGAGCAGTTCTTC	CASSRTSGSFDEQFF